The entry below gives a single T cell receptor beta chain sequence along with its context. Its antigen is not known. The CDR3 has 14 amino acids. Per germline, CDR1 SGHTA and CDR2 FQGNSA. V shed 6 bases, J shed 7 bases, and the junction held 7 bases outside the gene matches. The record originates from a study of T-cell memory formation after mild COVID-19. In the study overall: TCR clusters were mostly donor specific. Broader study findings: Clones contracting day 15 to 85 were balanced CD4/CD8; later expanders leaned CD4+.

TCR alpha and TCR beta cDNA libraries carrying sample barcodes and UMIs came from 5'RACE with constant-segment primers. MiXCR, applied by TCRdb to the 5' RACE reads, yields one record per CDR3 protein. There are about 400,000 distinct CDR3 sequences in the sample; 16% occur only once, and about 22% lies in the top ten. The sequencing input was PBMCs or a T cell subset sorted from them (not recorded which). The TCR sequence derives from a young man who had mild COVID-19 (a few samples of this study predate the infection). Cell type and time point are not known. The rearrangement joins TRBV7-2 to TRBJ1-4; the match to TRBD1 covers 8 bases. The CDR3 sequence: CASRETGVGEKLFF. The CDR3 coding sequence is TGTGCCAGCAGGGAGACAGGGGTGGGTGAAAAACTGTTTTTT.